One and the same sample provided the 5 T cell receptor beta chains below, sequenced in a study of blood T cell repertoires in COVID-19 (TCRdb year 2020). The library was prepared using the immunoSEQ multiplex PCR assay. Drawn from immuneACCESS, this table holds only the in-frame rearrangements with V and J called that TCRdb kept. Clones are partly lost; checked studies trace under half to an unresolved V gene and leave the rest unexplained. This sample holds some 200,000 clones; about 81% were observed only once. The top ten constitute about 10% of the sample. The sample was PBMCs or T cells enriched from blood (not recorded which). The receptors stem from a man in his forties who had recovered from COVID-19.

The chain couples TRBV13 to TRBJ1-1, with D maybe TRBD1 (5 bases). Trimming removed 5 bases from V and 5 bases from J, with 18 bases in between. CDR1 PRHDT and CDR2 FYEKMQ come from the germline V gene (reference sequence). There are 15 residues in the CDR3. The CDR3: CASSHAGGEGTEAFF. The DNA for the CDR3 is TGTGCCAGCAGCCATGCGGGGGGAGAGGGTACTGAAGCTTTCTTT. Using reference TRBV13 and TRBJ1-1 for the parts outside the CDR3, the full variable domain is AAGVIQSPRHLIKEKRETATLKCYPIPRHDTVYWYQQGPGQDPQFLISFYEKMQSDKGSIPDRFSAQQFSDYHSELNMSSLELGDSALYFCASSHAGGEGTEAFFGQGTRLTVV.

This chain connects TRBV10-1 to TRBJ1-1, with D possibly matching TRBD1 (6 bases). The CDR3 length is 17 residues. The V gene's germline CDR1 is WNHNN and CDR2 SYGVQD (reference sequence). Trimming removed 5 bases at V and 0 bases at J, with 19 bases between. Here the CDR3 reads CASSPRGGKWVNTEAFF. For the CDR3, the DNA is TGCGCCAGCAGTCCCCGGGGGGGCAAATGGGTGAACACTGAAGCTTTCTTT.

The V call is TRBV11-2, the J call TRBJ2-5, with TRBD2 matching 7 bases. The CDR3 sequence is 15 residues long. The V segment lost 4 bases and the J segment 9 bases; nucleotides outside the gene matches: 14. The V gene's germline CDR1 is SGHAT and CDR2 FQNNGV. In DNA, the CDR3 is TGTGCCAGCAGCTCATTGTATAGCGGGCTTGGGGCCCAGTACTTC. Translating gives CASSSLYSGLGAQYF.

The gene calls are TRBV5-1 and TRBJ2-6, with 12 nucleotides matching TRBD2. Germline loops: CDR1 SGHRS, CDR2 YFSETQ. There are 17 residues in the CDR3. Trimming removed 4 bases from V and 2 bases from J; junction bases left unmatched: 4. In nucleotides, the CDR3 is TGCGCCAGCAGCCCTGGACTAGCGGGGACTGGGGCCAACGTCCTGACTTTC. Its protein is CASSPGLAGTGANVLTF.

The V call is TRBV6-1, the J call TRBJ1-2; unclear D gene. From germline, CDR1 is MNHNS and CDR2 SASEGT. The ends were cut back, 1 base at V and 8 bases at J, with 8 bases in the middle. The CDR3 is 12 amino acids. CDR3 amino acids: CASSEVSRGYTF. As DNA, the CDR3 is TGTGCCAGCAGTGAAGTAAGCCGAGGCTACACCTTC.